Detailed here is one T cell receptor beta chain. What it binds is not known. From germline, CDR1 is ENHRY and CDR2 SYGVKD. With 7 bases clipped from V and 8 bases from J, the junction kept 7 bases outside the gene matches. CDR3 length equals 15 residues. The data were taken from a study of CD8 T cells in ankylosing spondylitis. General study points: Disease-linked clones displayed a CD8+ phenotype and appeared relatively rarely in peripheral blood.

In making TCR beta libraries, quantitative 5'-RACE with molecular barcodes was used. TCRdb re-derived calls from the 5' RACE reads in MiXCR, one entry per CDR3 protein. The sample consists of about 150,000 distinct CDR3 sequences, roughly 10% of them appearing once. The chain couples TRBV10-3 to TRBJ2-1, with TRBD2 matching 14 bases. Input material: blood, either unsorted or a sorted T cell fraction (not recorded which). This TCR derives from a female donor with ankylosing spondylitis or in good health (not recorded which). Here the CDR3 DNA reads TGTGCCATCAACGCCGGGACTAGCGGGAGTTATGAGCAGTTCTTC. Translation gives CAINAGTSGSYEQFF.